A selection of T cell receptor beta chains follows, all from one sample in a study of CD8 T cells in Susac syndrome. TCRdb used MiXCR to reprocess the immunoSEQ multiplex PCR reads, holding one entry per CDR3 protein. This sample has around 270,000 distinct CDR3 sequences, with 89% found just once. The sample was CD8+ T cells from PBMCs. The receptors stem from a human donor with multiple sclerosis. Both conserved end residues are part of each CDR3. The D gene is left open where the match is weak. The listing skips clone size in some rows; elsewhere it reads once, few, many or a size class.

V gene: TRBV12-3/TRBV12-4; D gene: TRBD1; J gene: TRBJ2-7; CDR3 length: 15; clone size: -; CDR3 protein: CASSLDRGPGYEQYF; CDR3 DNA: TGTGCCAGCAGTTTAGACAGGGGGCCCGGATACGAGCAGTACTTC
V gene: TRBV15; D gene: TRBD2; J gene: TRBJ2-1; CDR3 length: 17; clone size: -; CDR3 protein: CATSRAASALAMNEQFF; CDR3 DNA: TGTGCCACCAGCAGAGCAGCCTCGGCACTAGCGATGAATGAGCAGTTCTTC
V gene: TRBV28; D gene: -; J gene: TRBJ2-5; CDR3 length: 15; clone size: -; CDR3 protein: CASSPTLLLPETQYF; CDR3 DNA: TGTGCCAGCAGTCCGACCCTCCTTTTACCGGAGACCCAGTACTTC
V gene: TRBV14; D gene: -; J gene: TRBJ2-7; CDR3 length: 16; clone size: -; CDR3 protein: CASSQAAWGGSYEQYF; CDR3 DNA: TGTGCCAGCAGCCAAGCTGCCTGGGGCGGCTCCTACGAGCAGTACTTC
V gene: TRBV11-2; D gene: TRBD2; J gene: TRBJ2-1; CDR3 length: 23; clone size: -; CDR3 protein: CASSLGTSGSFLESFISYNEQFF; CDR3 DNA: TGTGCCAGCAGCCTCGGGACTAGCGGGAGCTTTTTGGAGTCATTTATTTCCTACAATGAGCAGTTCTTC
V gene: TRBV7-9; D gene: TRBD1; J gene: TRBJ2-7; CDR3 length: 15; clone size: -; CDR3 protein: CASSLGQGWSYEQYF; CDR3 DNA: TGTGCCAGCAGCCTGGGACAGGGTTGGAGCTACGAGCAGTACTTC
V gene: TRBV7-9; D gene: TRBD2; J gene: TRBJ2-2; CDR3 length: 18; clone size: -; CDR3 protein: CASSPGLAGDSATGELFF; CDR3 DNA: TGTGCCAGCAGCCCCGGACTAGCGGGAGATTCGGCCACCGGGGAGCTGTTTTTT
V gene: TRBV7-9; D gene: -; J gene: TRBJ2-1; CDR3 length: 14; clone size: -; CDR3 protein: CASSLISGIDEQFF; CDR3 DNA: TGTGCCAGCAGCTTAATCTCTGGGATCGATGAGCAGTTCTTC
V gene: TRBV29-1; D gene: TRBD1; J gene: TRBJ2-5; CDR3 length: 15; clone size: few; CDR3 protein: CSVSLGTGGVETQYF; CDR3 DNA: TGCAGCGTGTCATTGGGGACAGGGGGCGTGGAGACCCAGTACTTC
V gene: TRBV14; D gene: -; J gene: TRBJ2-1; CDR3 length: 14; clone size: once; CDR3 protein: CASSLTGVYNEQFF; CDR3 DNA: TGTGCCAGCAGTTTAACGGGAGTTTACAATGAGCAGTTCTTC
V gene: TRBV5-1; D gene: TRBD2; J gene: TRBJ2-2; CDR3 length: 15; clone size: -; CDR3 protein: CASSMAGGYTGELFF; CDR3 DNA: TGCGCCAGCAGCATGGCCGGGGGGTACACCGGGGAGCTGTTTTTT
V gene: TRBV6-5; D gene: TRBD1; J gene: TRBJ1-1; CDR3 length: 12; clone size: -; CDR3 protein: CASSYWTGEAFF; CDR3 DNA: TGTGCCAGCAGTTACTGGACAGGGGAAGCTTTCTTT
V gene: TRBV9; D gene: -; J gene: TRBJ2-5; CDR3 length: 14; clone size: once; CDR3 protein: CASSVSGAVETQYF; CDR3 DNA: TGTGCCAGCAGCGTATCAGGGGCTGTGGAGACCCAGTACTTC
V gene: TRBV7-8; D gene: TRBD2; J gene: TRBJ2-7; CDR3 length: 18; clone size: -; CDR3 protein: CASSSGLAGVEKPHEQYF; CDR3 DNA: TGTGCCAGCAGCTCTGGACTAGCGGGAGTAGAGAAACCCCACGAGCAGTACTTC
V gene: TRBV20-1; D gene: TRBD2; J gene: TRBJ2-1; CDR3 length: 16; clone size: -; CDR3 protein: CSANPTSASSYNEQFF; CDR3 DNA: TGCAGTGCTAACCCGACTAGCGCTAGCTCCTACAATGAGCAGTTCTTC
V gene: TRBV23-1; D gene: TRBD1; J gene: TRBJ1-5; CDR3 length: 17; clone size: -; CDR3 protein: CASSHSRRTGTNQPQHF; CDR3 DNA: TGCGCCAGCAGTCATTCCCGGAGGACAGGGACAAATCAGCCCCAGCATTTT
V gene: TRBV4-1; D gene: TRBD2; J gene: TRBJ2-1; CDR3 length: 15; clone size: -; CDR3 protein: CASSPLAEGYNEQFF; CDR3 DNA: TGCGCCAGCAGCCCTCTAGCGGAGGGGTACAATGAGCAGTTCTTC
V gene: TRBV27; D gene: TRBD1; J gene: TRBJ2-7; CDR3 length: 14; clone size: -; CDR3 protein: CASPRGTASYEQYF; CDR3 DNA: TGTGCCAGCCCGCGTGGGACAGCTTCCTACGAGCAGTACTTC
V gene: TRBV23-1; D gene: -; J gene: TRBJ2-2; CDR3 length: 12; clone size: -; CDR3 protein: CASSQKIRELFF; CDR3 DNA: TGCGCCAGCAGTCAAAAGATTCGGGAGCTGTTTTTT
V gene: TRBV28; D gene: TRBD1; J gene: TRBJ2-7; CDR3 length: 14; clone size: -; CDR3 protein: CASSFRGLSYEQYF; CDR3 DNA: TGTGCCAGCAGTTTCAGGGGGTTGTCCTACGAGCAGTACTTC
V gene: TRBV5-6; D gene: -; J gene: TRBJ2-3; CDR3 length: 11; clone size: -; CDR3 protein: CASSLSVDSYF; CDR3 DNA: TGTGCCAGCAGCTTGAGCGTCGACTCGTATTTT
V gene: TRBV10-3; D gene: -; J gene: TRBJ1-1; CDR3 length: 13; clone size: once; CDR3 protein: CAIKTLSGTEAFF; CDR3 DNA: TGTGCCATCAAAACCCTGTCGGGCACTGAAGCTTTCTTT
V gene: TRBV7-9; D gene: -; J gene: TRBJ1-2; CDR3 length: 14; clone size: -; CDR3 protein: CASSFGGWGYGYTF; CDR3 DNA: TGTGCCAGCAGCTTTGGGGGCTGGGGCTATGGCTACACCTTC
V gene: TRBV20-1; D gene: -; J gene: TRBJ2-7; CDR3 length: 14; clone size: -; CDR3 protein: CSASRDTGAYEQYF; CDR3 DNA: TGCAGTGCTAGCCGGGACACGGGAGCCTACGAGCAGTACTTC
V gene: TRBV9; D gene: TRBD2; J gene: TRBJ2-5; CDR3 length: 16; clone size: -; CDR3 protein: CASSVGGSGGLETQYF; CDR3 DNA: TGTGCCAGCAGCGTAGGGGGTAGCGGGGGATTAGAGACCCAGTACTTC
V gene: TRBV12-3/TRBV12-4; D gene: -; J gene: TRBJ1-5; CDR3 length: 15; clone size: -; CDR3 protein: CASSLVGAPNQPQHF; CDR3 DNA: TGTGCCAGCAGTTTAGTAGGGGCTCCCAATCAGCCCCAGCATTTT
V gene: TRBV25-1; D gene: TRBD1; J gene: TRBJ1-2; CDR3 length: 19; clone size: -; CDR3 protein: CASSETFGQGLPFNYGYTF; CDR3 DNA: TGTGCCAGCAGTGAGACTTTTGGACAGGGGCTCCCGTTCAACTATGGCTACACCTTC
V gene: TRBV12-3/TRBV12-4; D gene: -; J gene: TRBJ1-1; CDR3 length: 11; clone size: -; CDR3 protein: CASLQGSEAFF; CDR3 DNA: TGTGCCAGTTTACAGGGATCTGAAGCTTTCTTT
V gene: TRBV6-6; D gene: TRBD1; J gene: TRBJ2-7; CDR3 length: 16; clone size: -; CDR3 protein: CASTDLIGQVAHEQYF; CDR3 DNA: TGTGCCAGCACCGACCTGATCGGACAGGTTGCCCACGAGCAGTACTTC
V gene: TRBV19; D gene: TRBD1; J gene: TRBJ1-2; CDR3 length: 12; clone size: -; CDR3 protein: CASKQGNYGYTF; CDR3 DNA: TGTGCCAGTAAACAGGGGAACTATGGCTACACCTTC
V gene: TRBV3-1; D gene: -; J gene: TRBJ1-2; CDR3 length: 13; clone size: once; CDR3 protein: CASSHMGFYGYTF; CDR3 DNA: TGTGCCAGCAGCCATATGGGGTTCTATGGCTACACCTTC
V gene: TRBV9; D gene: TRBD1; J gene: TRBJ2-7; CDR3 length: 15; clone size: -; CDR3 protein: CASSVGSDRANEQYF; CDR3 DNA: TGTGCCAGCAGCGTAGGGTCGGACAGGGCCAACGAGCAGTACTTC
V gene: TRBV28; D gene: -; J gene: TRBJ1-1; CDR3 length: 13; clone size: once; CDR3 protein: CASSLYQNTEAFF; CDR3 DNA: TGTGCCAGCAGTTTATACCAGAACACTGAAGCTTTCTTT
V gene: TRBV4-3; D gene: -; J gene: TRBJ1-5; CDR3 length: 18; clone size: -; CDR3 protein: CASSQLLSGTYSNQPQHF; CDR3 DNA: TGCGCCAGCAGCCAGTTGCTTTCAGGCACTTATAGCAATCAGCCCCAGCATTTT
V gene: TRBV7-9; D gene: TRBD2; J gene: TRBJ2-1; CDR3 length: 19; clone size: once; CDR3 protein: CASSLSPSLLASSYNEQFF; CDR3 DNA: TGTGCCAGCAGCTTAAGTCCCAGCTTACTAGCGAGCTCCTACAATGAGCAGTTCTTC
V gene: TRBV7-3; D gene: -; J gene: TRBJ2-5; CDR3 length: 14; clone size: -; CDR3 protein: CASSPGLGRETQYF; CDR3 DNA: TGTGCCAGCAGCCCAGGCCTGGGAAGAGAGACCCAGTACTTC
V gene: TRBV7-2; D gene: TRBD1; J gene: TRBJ2-7; CDR3 length: 16; clone size: few; CDR3 protein: CASSLTDRGLSYEQYF; CDR3 DNA: TGTGCCAGCAGCTTAACCGACAGGGGGCTCTCCTACGAGCAGTACTTC
V gene: TRBV7-9; D gene: TRBD1; J gene: TRBJ1-5; CDR3 length: 14; clone size: -; CDR3 protein: CASSPRTGNQPQHF; CDR3 DNA: TGTGCCAGCAGCCCACGGACAGGAAATCAGCCCCAGCATTTT
V gene: TRBV5-6; D gene: TRBD1; J gene: TRBJ2-7; CDR3 length: 16; clone size: -; CDR3 protein: CASSFETGGLPYEQYF; CDR3 DNA: TGTGCCAGCAGCTTCGAGACAGGGGGCCTTCCCTACGAGCAGTACTTC
V gene: TRBV7-9; D gene: -; J gene: TRBJ2-3; CDR3 length: 15; clone size: -; CDR3 protein: CASSFASGREDTQYF; CDR3 DNA: TGTGCCAGCAGCTTTGCTTCAGGGAGAGAAGATACGCAGTATTTT
V gene: TRBV28; D gene: TRBD2; J gene: TRBJ2-7; CDR3 length: 19; clone size: -; CDR3 protein: CASSSADTSGSVLIHEQYF; CDR3 DNA: TGTGCCAGCAGTTCCGCAGATACTAGCGGGAGTGTCTTGATCCACGAGCAGTACTTC
V gene: TRBV7-8; D gene: TRBD1; J gene: TRBJ2-4; CDR3 length: 19; clone size: once; CDR3 protein: CATPRSTRRQGETKNIQYF; CDR3 DNA: TGTGCCACTCCCCGCTCCACCCGTCGACAGGGGGAGACCAAAAACATTCAGTACTTC
V gene: TRBV10-3; D gene: -; J gene: TRBJ1-5; CDR3 length: 16; clone size: -; CDR3 protein: CAISDGGGEGNQPQHF; CDR3 DNA: TGTGCCATCAGTGATGGCGGAGGGGAGGGCAATCAGCCCCAGCATTTT
V gene: TRBV6-1; D gene: -; J gene: TRBJ2-2; CDR3 length: 15; clone size: -; CDR3 protein: CASSSGDANTGELFF; CDR3 DNA: TGTGCCAGCAGCTCCGGGGACGCGAACACCGGGGAGCTGTTTTTT
V gene: TRBV7-9; D gene: TRBD1; J gene: TRBJ2-3; CDR3 length: 16; clone size: -; CDR3 protein: CASSSWTGGKYHTQYF; CDR3 DNA: TGTGCCAGCAGCTCCTGGACAGGGGGCAAGTATCATACGCAGTATTTT
V gene: TRBV5-8; D gene: -; J gene: TRBJ2-7; CDR3 length: 15; clone size: -; CDR3 protein: CASSLSGASSYEQYF; CDR3 DNA: TGTGCCAGCAGCTTGAGTGGGGCCAGCTCCTACGAGCAGTACTTC
V gene: TRBV7-9; D gene: -; J gene: TRBJ2-2; CDR3 length: 14; clone size: once; CDR3 protein: CASSVRAAAGELFF; CDR3 DNA: TGTGCCAGCAGCGTCAGGGCGGCCGCCGGGGAGCTGTTTTTT
V gene: TRBV6-2/TRBV6-3; D gene: -; J gene: TRBJ2-5; CDR3 length: 16; clone size: -; CDR3 protein: CASSPRAGPNQETQYF; CDR3 DNA: TGTGCCAGCAGTCCACGGGCAGGGCCGAACCAAGAGACCCAGTACTTC
V gene: TRBV12-3/TRBV12-4; D gene: -; J gene: TRBJ2-7; CDR3 length: 14; clone size: -; CDR3 protein: CASSLTPGDYEQYF; CDR3 DNA: TGTGCCAGCAGTTTAACCCCAGGCGACTACGAGCAGTACTTC
V gene: TRBV6-5; D gene: TRBD1; J gene: TRBJ1-4; CDR3 length: 14; clone size: -; CDR3 protein: CASSLGQGGEKLFF; CDR3 DNA: TGTGCCAGCAGCTTGGGACAGGGGGGAGAAAAACTGTTTTTT
V gene: TRBV19; D gene: TRBD1; J gene: TRBJ2-7; CDR3 length: 13; clone size: -; CDR3 protein: CASSVAGTGEQYF; CDR3 DNA: TGTGCCAGTAGTGTTGCCGGGACAGGCGAGCAGTACTTC
V gene: TRBV5-1; D gene: TRBD2; J gene: TRBJ2-1; CDR3 length: 17; clone size: -; CDR3 protein: CASSPIAGGETYNEQFF; CDR3 DNA: TGCGCCAGCAGTCCCATAGCGGGAGGGGAAACCTACAATGAGCAGTTCTTC
V gene: TRBV2; D gene: -; J gene: TRBJ2-7; CDR3 length: 15; clone size: -; CDR3 protein: CASSERVVGTYEQYF; CDR3 DNA: TGTGCCAGCAGTGAAAGGGTGGTAGGAACCTACGAGCAGTACTTC
V gene: TRBV6-2/TRBV6-3; D gene: -; J gene: TRBJ2-1; CDR3 length: 16; clone size: -; CDR3 protein: CASSLDRPSSYNEQLF; CDR3 DNA: TGTGCCAGCAGTTTGGACAGACCGAGCTCCTACAATGAGCAGCTCTTC